This T cell receptor beta chain was profiled in a study of pediatric ulcerative colitis. Sequencing was performed with immunoSEQ multiplex PCR; in TCRdb, only in-frame clones are kept and a portion is missing. The sample contains about 64,000 clones, about 86% of which appear only once. The material sequenced was blood. This receptor was taken from a boy aged 5-17 years with severe ulcerative colitis.

The CDR3 region is CASSLAPGSGANVLTF. The CDR3 DNA sequence: TGTGCCAGCAGCTTGGCACCAGGCTCTGGGGCCAACGTCCTGACTTTC. J is TRBJ2-6 and V is TRBV5-6, with D unclear. The germline V gene encodes CDR1 SGHDT and CDR2 YYEEEE. The V end lost 0 bases, the J end lost 0 bases, and 7 bases lay between the germline ends. The CDR3 has 16 residues. Looking up the rest from reference TRBV5-6 and TRBJ2-6 gives the full variable domain: DAGVTQSPTHLIKTRGQQVTLRCSPKSGHDTVSWYQQALGQGPQFIFQYYEEEERQRGNFPDRFSGHQFPNYSSELNVNALLLGDSALYLCASSLAPGSGANVLTFGAGSRLTVL.